This entry describes one T cell receptor (beta chain). Its target is not known. This specimen comes from a study of beta chain features in type 1 diabetes. Overall study results and limits: Diminished insertions and augmented deletions at VDJ junctions characterized type 1 diabetes patients.

Of the isolated RNA, all was reverse transcribed, and so the sequenced material was expressed TCRB transcripts. Clones were read by immunoSEQ multiplex PCR, and TCRdb kept only the in-frame ones, dropping some. Of around 240,000 clones listed, 7.5% to 10% are singletons. Germline CDR1 is KGHSH and CDR2 is LQKENI. The CDR3 is made up of 15 amino acids. V was clipped by 6 bases and J by 0 bases, with 15 bases between them. One heparinised draw, averaging around 120 mL, was taken per donor. CD45RO/CCR7/CD25/CD127/CD95/CD27 separated CD4+ naive, central memory, regulatory and stem cell-like memory cells by sorting. Sorted cells reached over 98% purity in every population.

The rearrangement links TRBV18 to TRBJ2-7; D is unresolved. This sequence was found in a woman in her late teens or twenties in good health. Sequencing was performed on naive CD4+ T cells from blood. The DNA of the CDR3 is TGTGCCAGCTCGTCCACTACCGATAGCTCCTACGAGCAGTACTTC. Protein: CASSSTTDSSYEQYF.